The sequence of this T cell receptor (beta chain) was determined in a study of OX40 agonist ivuxolimab in advanced cancers. In the study overall: Ivuxolimab was a fully human IgG2 agonistic monoclonal antibody targeting the costimulatory receptor OX40 (CD134). A male proportion of almost 85% and a mean age of 60 years, ranging from 23 to 79, were recorded for the dose-escalation cohort. Peripheral TCRbeta sequencing aimed to test whether ivuxolimab altered TCR sequence diversity and caused clonal T-cell expansion. Intravenous ivuxolimab was administered to patients every 2 weeks at six dose levels: 0.01, 0.1, 0.3, 1.5, 3 and 10 mg/kg. Prior anti-PD-1, anti-PD-L1 or anti-CTLA-4 therapy was permitted, and checkpoint inhibitors had been received by about two fifths of dose-escalation patients. Among the roughly 52 dose-escalation patients, about 19 had hepatocellular carcinoma, roughly 15 melanoma, 9 renal cell carcinoma and 9 head and neck cancer. The paper covers the monotherapy dose-escalation part of the phase I ivuxolimab trial, which included N ≈ 52 patients. Partial responses occurred in three dose-escalation patients, of whom one had hepatocellular carcinoma and two had cutaneous melanoma.

For sequencing of the TCRbeta CDR3 region, genomic DNA was extracted from the sorted cells. The immunoSEQ Assay was used for sequencing of TCRbeta CDR3 regions. The table comes from immuneACCESS by way of TCRdb, which keeps in-frame sequences with V and J called. Part of the clones is missing from these tables; in studies checked, under half for an unresolved V gene and the rest for unknown reasons. This sample comprises about 64,000 clones, 84% of them detected only once. Clones ranked in the top ten supply roughly 1.9% of the sample. The paper's findings and limits, for the study overall: Low levels of normalized T-cell clonal expansion were also seen in some patients who did not respond. Which antigens the clonally expanded peripheral T cells were specific for was not determined. On average, CD8+ T cells showed more expanded clones than CD4+ T cells after ivuxolimab. In the 0.1-3.0 mg/kg groups, partial responders were among the patients with the lowest normalized peripheral clonal expansion, particularly in CD8+ T cells. Clonal expansion of both CD4+ and CD8+ blood T cells was observed from baseline to week 6 at doses 0.1 to 3.0 mg/kg.

This clone was seen just once. Its antigen remains undetermined. Qualities for individual bases were not recorded, and no much larger clone is one base off. The sample carries other DNA sequences with the same CDR3. The germline ends are 15 bases apart after V is trimmed by 0 bases and J by 7 bases. Looking up the germline V gene yields CDR1 LGHNA and CDR2 YNFKEQ. The CDR3, cysteine through phenylalanine, is 15 amino acids long. Only the CDR3 portion is preserved as DNA: 45 bases, with reading frame beginning at the first base. Patients with autoimmune disease history or receiving systemic immunosuppression were excluded from the trial. Peripheral blood for TCR sequencing was drawn from every dose cohort at baseline, at cycle 4 day 1 and at cycle 7 day 1. Samples came from an open-label, multicenter, first-in-human phase I dose-escalation trial of ivuxolimab. Adults with locally advanced or metastatic melanoma, renal cell, hepatocellular, or head and neck squamous cell carcinoma were enrolled in the trial. Before TCR sequencing, CD4+ and CD8+ T cells were separately sorted from peripheral blood.

The sample here was CD4+ or CD8+ T cells sorted from blood, taken in a trial of the OX40 agonist ivuxolimab. The sequence came from an adult with an advanced solid tumor such as melanoma, head and neck, liver or kidney cancer. Recombination linked TRBV4-2 to TRBJ1-2; the D gene is perhaps TRBD1, on 5 matching bases. The DNA sequence is as follows: TGTGCCAGCAGCCAAGATTGGCCAGGGCAAGGTGGCTACACCTTC. Translated, this is CASSQDWPGQGGYTF.